One and the same sample provided the 30 T cell receptor beta chains below, sequenced in a study of blood T cell repertoires in COVID-19. Sequencing used immunoSEQ multiplex PCR; TCRdb keeps in-frame clones, though not all of them. The data hold approximately 160,000 clones, with over 80% observed a single time. Material for sequencing was peripheral blood. The receptor set was obtained from a woman older than 75 with active or convalescent COVID-19.

In its sample, this clone was seen a few times. The chain combines TRBV12-3 or TRBV12-4 with TRBJ2-7, with 7 positions matching TRBD2. Trimming took 7 bases from V and 3 from J; bases not matched to a gene: 6. This CDR3 is 13 amino acids long. The chain's CDR3 is CASKPWGGYEQYF. Here the CDR3 DNA reads TGTGCCAGCAAACCTTGGGGGGGCTACGAGCAGTACTTC.

This clone was observed a handful of times. This chain uses TRBV7-2 with TRBJ1-6; D is perhaps TRBD1 (5 bases). The CDR3 consists of 15 residues. V was pared by 5 bases and J by 7 bases, with 15 bases between. From germline, CDR1 is SGHTA and CDR2 FQGNSA. In DNA, the CDR3 is TGTGCCAGCAGCGCCCCAGGCAGGGTGAATTCACCCCTCCACTTT. Translated: CASSAPGRVNSPLHF.

The V gene is TRBV6-5, the J gene TRBJ1-6, with D tentatively TRBD1 (6 bases). The CDR3 sequence is 15 residues long. Germline values: CDR1 MNHEY, CDR2 SVGAGI. The V and J ends lost 5 bases and 10 bases respectively, with 18 bases between them. The CDR3 reads CASSKDSTSGSPLHF. The CDR3 nucleotides read TGTGCCAGCAGTAAGGACAGCACATCGGGATCACCCCTCCACTTT.

The chain joins TRBV6-5 to TRBJ2-1, with a tentative D call TRBD2 (5 bases). Between the trimmed V and J ends, which lost 3 bases and 8 bases, there was a span of 14 bases. The germline V gene has CDR1 MNHEY and CDR2 SVGAGI. This CDR3 has 14 residues. CDR3: CASSYRGPGDEQFF. In DNA form, the CDR3 reads TGTGCCAGCAGTTATAGAGGGCCTGGGGATGAGCAGTTCTTC.

Here the CDR3 DNA reads TGTGCCAGCTCACCACCGACAGGACCACCCCTCCACTTT. As protein: CASSPPTGPPLHF. V is TRBV18 and J is TRBJ1-6; tentative D call: TRBD1 (6 bases). Trimming removed 0 bases at V and 11 bases at J, with 8 bases between. The germline CDR1 and CDR2 sequences are KGHSH and LQKENI. The CDR3 is made up of 13 amino acids. The full variable domain, completed using reference TRBV18 and TRBJ1-6, is NAGVMQNPRHLVRRRGQEARLRCSPMKGHSHVYWYRQLPEEGLKFMVYLQKENIIDESGMPKERFSAEFPKEGPSILRIQQVVRGDSAAYFCASSPPTGPPLHFGNGTRLTVT.

The chain links TRBV3-1 (or the pseudogene TRBV3-2) to TRBJ1-1; 7 bases are shared with TRBD1. Per the germline V gene, CDR1 is LGHDT and CDR2 is YNNKEL (reference sequence). The CDR3 covers 17 residues. V dropped 4 bases and J dropped 0; count of bases not matched to a gene: 11. CDR3 sequence reads: CASSPRDSYVMNTEAFF. CDR3 bases: TGTGCCAGCAGCCCCCGGGACAGCTATGTCATGAACACTGAAGCTTTCTTT.

The CDR3 spells CASSTSGFGGNQPQHF. The DNA of the CDR3 is TGTGCCAGCAGCACCTCCGGGTTCGGGGGGAATCAGCCCCAGCATTTT. This rearrangement joins TRBV21-1 to TRBJ1-5. TRBV21-1 represents a pseudogene. The CDR3 covers 16 residues.

In its sample, this clone was seen once. This chain links TRBV6-2 or TRBV6-3 with TRBJ1-4; D gene unclear. Germline V lookup: CDR1 MNHEY, CDR2 SVGEGT. Trimming shortened V by 5 bases and J by 0 bases, and 13 bases separated the two germline ends. The CDR3 runs to 16 residues. The CDR3, as DNA: TGTGCCAGCAGTAGACCCGGGAGTTCAACTAATGAAAAACTGTTTTTT. It is translated as CASSRPGSSTNEKLFF.

The rearrangement links TRBV5-1 to TRBJ2-1; a weak D match, TRBD1 (6 bases). CDR1 is SGHRS and CDR2 is YFSETQ in the germline V gene. V lost 1 base and J lost 5, with 10 bases in between. CDR3 length: 14 residues. The CDR3 bases are TGCGCCAGCAGCTTGCCACAGGGTAACAATGAGCAGTTCTTC. Protein sequence: CASSLPQGNNEQFF.

This chain joins TRBV7-2 and TRBJ2-3; 8 nucleotides align to TRBD2. Germline V gene data show CDR1 as SGHTA and CDR2 as FQGNSA. The CDR3 contains 17 residues. J lost 1 base, V lost 5 bases, and 11 bases had no gene match. Here the CDR3 DNA reads TGTGCCAGCAGCCGCCGTAGTAGCGGGGACCGCACAGATACGCAGTATTTT. Amino acids: CASSRRSSGDRTDTQYF.

The chain links TRBV4-1 to TRBJ1-2, with 7 bases identical to TRBD1. The CDR3 is 14 residues long. Germline CDR1 reads MGHRA; CDR2 reads YSYEKL. V was clipped by 0 bases and J by 7 bases; unmatched bases: 5. The chain's CDR3 is CASSQELGGSGYTF. CDR3 DNA sequence: TGCGCCAGCAGCCAAGAATTAGGGGGCAGTGGCTACACCTTC.

The J gene is TRBJ1-5, the V gene TRBV19; D gene uncertain. CDR3 length equals 14 residues. The germline gives CDR1 LNHDA, CDR2 SQIVND (reference sequence). The ends were cut back, 2 bases at V and 6 bases at J, with 11 bases in the middle. CDR3 sequence (DNA): TGTGCCAGTAGTATACGAGTTGGTTCTCAGCCCCAGCATTTT. Translated, it gives CASSIRVGSQPQHF.

The chain uses TRBV6-6 and TRBJ1-1; no reliable D call. The CDR3 has 14 amino acids. Germline CDR1 and CDR2: MNHNY and SVGAGI (reference sequence). Trimming pared 8 bases from V and 3 bases from J, leaving 16 bases between. This CDR3 is CASGTPSGYTEAFF. The CDR3 bases are TGTGCCAGCGGAACCCCTTCGGGGTACACTGAAGCTTTCTTT.

The J gene is TRBJ1-1, the V gene TRBV5-1; TRBD1 aligns across 12 bases. The germline V gene encodes CDR1 SGHRS and CDR2 YFSETQ. With 4 bases clipped from V and 5 bases from J, the junction kept 9 bases outside the gene matches. The CDR3 extends over 16 amino acids. The CDR3 DNA is TGCGCCAGCAGCCCCGGGACAGGGGGCGGGGGGACTGAAGCTTTCTTT. It is translated as CASSPGTGGGGTEAFF.

The chain is built from TRBV7-9 and TRBJ2-3; D is unresolved. V lost 5 bases to trimming and J lost 2 bases, with 11 bases between them. The CDR3 has 14 amino acids. Germline-derived CDR1 and CDR2 are SEHNR and FQNEAQ (reference sequence). The chain's CDR3 is CASSPSSLTDTQYF. The CDR3 DNA reads as TGTGCCAGCAGCCCGAGTTCCCTCACAGATACGCAGTATTTT.

This chain connects TRBV5-1 to TRBJ1-1, with D unclear. The CDR3 extends over 15 amino acids. Germline V gene sequence: CDR1 SGHRS, CDR2 YFSETQ. V lost 0 bases, J lost 4 bases, and 13 bases lay in between. This chain's CDR3 is CASSLEYGEGTEAFF. CDR3 sequence (DNA): TGCGCCAGCAGCTTGGAGTACGGGGAAGGCACTGAAGCTTTCTTT.

The chain links TRBV4-3 to TRBJ2-2; a possible D gene is TRBD2 (7 bases). CDR3 length: 14 amino acids. Trimming removed 8 bases from V and 4 bases from J, with 14 bases in between. Germline values: CDR1 LGHNA, CDR2 YSLEER. DNA of the CDR3: TGCGCCAGCTTATCCGGGGGGCCCACCGGGGAGCTGTTTTTT. It translates to CASLSGGPTGELFF.

The chain combines TRBV27 with TRBJ1-6, with TRBD1 identical over 7 bases. Germline loops: CDR1 MNHEY, CDR2 SMNVEV (reference sequence). The CDR3 is made up of 16 amino acids. After removal of 3 bases from V and 8 bases from J, the junction contained 10 bases not matched to a gene. CDR3 in DNA: TGTGCCAGCAGTTTGTACCCCCAGGGGGACGATTCACCCCTCCACTTT. Its translation is CASSLYPQGDDSPLHF.

The J gene is TRBJ2-7, the V gene TRBV7-2; D perhaps matches TRBD1 (6 bases). In germline, CDR1 is SGHTA, CDR2 FQGNSA. V was clipped by 1 base and J by 5 bases, with 9 bases between them. This CDR3 has 13 residues. This CDR3 is CASSLDRANEQYF. CDR3 DNA: TGTGCCAGCAGCTTAGACAGGGCCAACGAGCAGTACTTC.

This rearrangement joins TRBV12-3 or TRBV12-4 to TRBJ1-1, with D uncertain. The ends were cut back, 3 bases at V and 0 bases at J, with 5 bases in the middle. This CDR3 has 13 amino acids. The CDR3 region is CASSLSLNTEAFF. CDR3 sequence (DNA): TGTGCCAGCAGTTTGTCGTTGAACACTGAAGCTTTCTTT.

This chain connects TRBV2 to TRBJ1-3; D may be TRBD1 (6 bases). CDR1 is SNHLY, CDR2 FYNNEI, per germline. This CDR3 is built from 15 residues. V gave up 4 bases and J gave up 0 bases, with 10 bases separating them. The CDR3 DNA is TGTGCCAGCAGTGTAGGGGGAGACTCTGGAAACACCATATATTTT. As protein: CASSVGGDSGNTIYF. The whole variable domain, filled in from reference TRBV2 and TRBJ1-3, reads EPEVTQTPSHQVTQMGQEVILRCVPISNHLYFYWYRQILGQKVEFLVSFYNNEISEKSEIFDDQFSVERPDGSNFTLKIRSTKLEDSAMYFCASSVGGDSGNTIYFGEGSWLTVV.

The V gene is TRBV25-1, the J gene TRBJ1-2; TRBD1 matches 8 bases. The trim removed 8 bases at V and 4 bases at J, leaving 6 bases unmatched. Per germline, CDR1 MGHDK and CDR2 SYGVNS. The CDR3 covers 13 residues. The CDR3 loop reads CASGGTGPYGYTF. The CDR3, as DNA: TGTGCCAGCGGAGGGACAGGCCCCTATGGCTACACCTTC.

V usage is TRBV19 and J usage is TRBJ1-1; 9 bases line up with TRBD1. V was clipped by 7 bases and J by 3 bases; unmatched bases: 6. The CDR3 has 14 residues. The germline gives CDR1 LNHDA, CDR2 SQIVND (reference sequence). The chain's CDR3 is CASIMGDRDTEAFF. The CDR3 coding sequence is TGTGCCAGTATTATGGGGGACAGGGACACTGAAGCTTTCTTT.

Only a few counts were recorded for this clone. This CDR3 is CASREQSMNTEAFF. The CDR3, as DNA: TGTGCCAGCAGGGAACAGAGCATGAACACTGAAGCTTTCTTT. The V call is TRBV5-4, the J call TRBJ1-1, with D hard to call. The V end lost 5 bases, the J end lost 0 bases, and 11 bases lay between the germline ends. There are 14 residues in the CDR3. Germline-derived CDR1 and CDR2 are SGHNT and YYREEE (reference sequence).

This clone appeared once. The gene calls are TRBV24-1 and TRBJ2-1; 7 positions agree with TRBD1. The CDR3 sequence is 17 residues long. The trim removed 5 bases at V and 5 bases at J, leaving 14 bases unmatched. CDR1 and CDR2 (germline): KGHDR, SFDVKD. The CDR3 is CATSATSGQASNNEQFF. The CDR3 region has the DNA TGTGCCACCAGTGCTACAAGTGGACAGGCAAGCAACAATGAGCAGTTCTTC.

The chain carries TRBV7-2 and TRBJ2-3; weak D call: TRBD1 (5 bases). Per germline, CDR1 SGHTA and CDR2 FQGNSA. This CDR3 has 14 residues. The ends were cut back, 6 bases at V and 0 bases at J, with 10 bases in the middle. CDR3 in DNA: TGTGCCAGCAGAGGGGAATGGAGCACAGATACGCAGTATTTT. Its protein product is CASRGEWSTDTQYF. Full variable domain (rest looked up from reference TRBV7-2 and TRBJ2-3): GAGVSQSPSNKVTEKGKDVELRCDPISGHTALYWYRQSLGQGLEFLIYFQGNSAPDKSGLPSDRFSAERTGGSVSTLTIQRTQQEDSAVYLCASRGEWSTDTQYFGPGTRLTVL.

The genes are TRBV27 and TRBJ1-1; D is unclear. Germline V gene sequence: CDR1 MNHEY, CDR2 SMNVEV (reference sequence). CDR3 size: 12 residues. Between the trimmed V and J ends, which lost 6 bases and 0 bases, there was a span of 5 bases. CDR3 bases: TGTGCCAGCAGGGGCATGAACACTGAAGCTTTCTTT. Its translation: CASRGMNTEAFF.

This clone was found once. The chain links TRBV5-1 to TRBJ2-2, with TRBD1 identical over 9 bases. The CDR3 length is 15 residues. The V gene's germline CDR1 is SGHRS and CDR2 YFSETQ. Trimming cost V 4 bases and J 10 bases; bases outside gene matches: 11. In DNA form, the CDR3 reads TGCGCCAGCAGCGGGAGCGGACAGGGGTTGGCGGAGCTGTTTTTT. Its protein is CASSGSGQGLAELFF.

The chain is built from TRBV5-1 and TRBJ1-2, with 7 positions matching TRBD1. Germline V gene data show CDR1 as SGHRS and CDR2 as YFSETQ. The CDR3 runs to 17 residues. V was pared by 3 bases and J by 1 base, with 12 bases of the junction left unmatched. The CDR3 DNA follows: TGCGCCAGCAGCTCTCCACCCGGGACAGCCATTAACTATGGCTACACCTTC. Amino acid sequence: CASSSPPGTAINYGYTF.

The V and J genes are TRBV29-1 and TRBJ2-7; TRBD2 aligns across 8 bases. The V gene end was trimmed by 5 bases and the J gene end by 3 bases; junction bases not matched to a gene: 3. Germline values: CDR1 SQVTM, CDR2 ANQGSEA. There are 12 residues in the CDR3. The CDR3 nucleotides read TGCAGCGTTACTAGCGGCCTCTACGAGCAGTACTTC. It translates to CSVTSGLYEQYF.